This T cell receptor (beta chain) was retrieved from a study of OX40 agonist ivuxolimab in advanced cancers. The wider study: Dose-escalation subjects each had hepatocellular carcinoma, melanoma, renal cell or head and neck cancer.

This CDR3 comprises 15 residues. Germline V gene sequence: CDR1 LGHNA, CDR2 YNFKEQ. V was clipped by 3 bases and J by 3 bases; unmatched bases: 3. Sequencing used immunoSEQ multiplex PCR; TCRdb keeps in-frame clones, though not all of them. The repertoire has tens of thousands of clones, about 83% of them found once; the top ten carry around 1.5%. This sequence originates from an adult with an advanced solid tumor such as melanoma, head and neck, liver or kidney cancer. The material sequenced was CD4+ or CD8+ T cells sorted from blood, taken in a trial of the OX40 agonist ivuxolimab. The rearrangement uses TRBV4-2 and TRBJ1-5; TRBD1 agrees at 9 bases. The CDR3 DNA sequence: TGTGCCAGCAGCCAGGGACAGGGCTCCAATCAGCCCCAGCATTTT. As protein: CASSQGQGSNQPQHF.